This entry concerns a single T cell receptor beta chain. Its cognate antigen is unknown. V was pared by 0 bases and J by 8 bases, with 10 bases between. Germline CDR1 and CDR2: LGHNA and YSLEER. This CDR3 contains 13 residues. This record comes from a study of T cells in localized non-small cell lung cancer. Study outcomes and limitations: Clonality peaked in uninvolved adjacent lung rather than tumor. For the top 100 tumor clones, a median about 57 also appeared in adjacent lung.

Data came from immunoSEQ multiplex PCR; TCRdb stores just in-frame clones and leaves some out. The table has 25,000 to 30,000 clones, around 90% seen once. The chain joins TRBV4-3 to TRBJ1-2; no firm D call. The sample consisted of peripheral blood, taken before any cancer treatment. This TCR derives from a female donor aged 60 or older with stage III squamous cell lung carcinoma. CDR3 loop: CASSQDHGRGYTF. The CDR3 nucleotides are TGCGCCAGCAGCCAAGATCATGGGAGAGGCTACACCTTC.